A single sample gave rise to the 15 T cell receptor beta chains below, sequenced in a study of blood T cell repertoires in COVID-19. Clones were sequenced by immunoSEQ multiplex PCR, and TCRdb holds only the in-frame ones, with some missing. The data show 120,000 or so clones, 71% seen once. The material sequenced was peripheral blood. The receptors were gathered from a human donor with acute or convalescent COVID-19. The donor label of this sample is uncertain.

The gene calls are TRBV9 and TRBJ1-4, with 10 bases matching TRBD1. Germline V gene sequence: CDR1 SGDLS, CDR2 YYNGEE. The CDR3 runs 13 residues. The junction had 0 bases not matched to a gene; V was cut back by 3 bases and J by 7 bases. In DNA, the CDR3 is TGTGCCAGCAGCGGGACAGGGGGTGAAAAACTGTTTTTT. It specifies CASSGTGGEKLFF.

The rearrangement links TRBV5-1 to TRBJ1-4, with no clear D. The CDR3 sequence is 14 residues long. V lost 5 bases to trimming and J lost 13 bases, with 21 bases between them. Germline V CDR1 and CDR2: SGHRS, YFSETQ. CDR3 sequence (DNA): TGCGCCAGCAGTTACGGGATCCCCAAGGACGCACTGTTTTTT. Its translation: CASSYGIPKDALFF.

The chain has TRBV12-3 or TRBV12-4 and TRBJ2-3; D is unresolved. CDR3 length: 13 residues. Trimming pared 5 bases from V and 3 bases from J, leaving 9 bases between. The CDR3 bases are TGTGCCAGCAGTCTACTTTCAACAGATACGCAGTATTTT. Translating gives CASSLLSTDTQYF.

This chain links TRBV29-1 with TRBJ1-2, with 11 bases lining up with TRBD1. The CDR3 consists of 14 residues. V lost 7 bases, J lost 8 bases, and 12 bases stayed unmatched. CDR1 and CDR2 (germline): SQVTM, ANQGSEA. The CDR3 DNA follows: TGCAGCGCCCCCTCCGGGACAGGGGGGAGAGGCTACACCTTC. Encoded protein: CSAPSGTGGRGYTF.

This clone was recorded once. The V and J genes are TRBV6-5 and TRBJ1-1, with D maybe TRBD1 (6 bases). CDR3 length: 16 amino acids. Between the trimmed V and J ends, which lost 0 bases and 0 bases, there was a span of 11 bases. CDR1 is MNHEY and CDR2 is SVGAGI in the germline V gene. The DNA for the CDR3 is TGTGCCAGCAGTTACTCCAGGGGCGGAATGAACACTGAAGCTTTCTTT. This sequence encodes CASSYSRGGMNTEAFF.

The chain links TRBV5-1 to TRBJ1-4; maybe TRBD1 (6 bases). The CDR3 loop spans 14 amino acids. CDR1 and CDR2 (germline): SGHRS, YFSETQ. Trimming took off 4 bases at V and 10 bases at J, with 17 bases between the two ends. CDR3 region: CASSPEWGRGKLFF. The CDR3 DNA reads as TGCGCCAGCAGCCCGGAGTGGGGGCGAGGAAAACTGTTTTTT.

V gene TRBV7-9 combines with J gene TRBJ1-1, with TRBD1 matching 7 bases. The germline gives CDR1 SEHNR, CDR2 FQNEAQ (reference sequence). CDR3 length: 15 residues. J gave up 0 bases and V 4 bases, and 5 bases lay outside the gene matches. The CDR3 spells CASSSWDRMNTEAFF. CDR3 in DNA: TGTGCCAGCAGCTCCTGGGACAGAATGAACACTGAAGCTTTCTTT.

This clone was seen just once. The gene calls are TRBV29-1 and TRBJ1-1; 7 nucleotides agree with TRBD1. The CDR3 consists of 14 residues. Germline trimming cut 5 bases from V and 3 bases from J; bases unmatched to any gene: 9. Germline CDR1 SQVTM, CDR2 ANQGSEA. The CDR3 sequence: CSVRVTGTYTEAFF. The CDR3 DNA follows: TGCAGCGTTCGTGTGACAGGGACATACACTGAAGCTTTCTTT.

This rearrangement joins TRBV9 to TRBJ2-3, with TRBD2 matching 12 bases. V lost 3 bases and J lost 4; bases outside the gene matches: 3. CDR1 and CDR2 from the germline V gene are SGDLS and YYNGEE. The CDR3 sequence is 15 residues long. The CDR3 DNA sequence: TGTGCCAGCAGCGGACGACTAGCGGGGGCAGATACGCAGTATTTT. It encodes CASSGRLAGADTQYF.

The rearrangement links TRBV27 to TRBJ1-4; maybe TRBD1 (5 bases). The CDR3 has 14 residues. CDR1 is MNHEY and CDR2 is SMNVEV in the germline V gene (reference sequence). V lost 6 bases and J lost 13, with 21 bases in between. This chain's CDR3 is CASRDQGGLRRLFF. In DNA, the CDR3 is TGTGCCAGCAGAGACCAGGGTGGCTTAAGGAGACTGTTTTTT.

This clone occurred a few times. The chain combines TRBV24-1 with TRBJ2-7, with 9 bases identical to TRBD1. CDR1 is KGHDR and CDR2 is SFDVKD in the germline V gene. Losses at the gene ends were 2 bases for V and 2 bases for J; bases not matched to a gene: 6. This CDR3 has 16 amino acids. CDR3 sequence reads: CATSDSQDRGTYEQYF. The CDR3, as DNA: TGTGCCACCAGTGATTCCCAGGACAGGGGAACCTACGAGCAGTACTTC.

This clone was counted a few times. The V call is TRBV28, the J call TRBJ2-7; no clear D gene. The V gene lost 3 bases and the J gene lost 3 bases, with 9 bases spanning the gap. This CDR3 contains 13 residues. CDR1 and CDR2 (germline): MDHEN, SYDVKM. Here the CDR3 reads CASSLSRGYEQYV. Here the CDR3 DNA reads TGTGCCAGCAGTTTGTCTCGAGGCTACGAGCAGTACGTC.

This clone was detected only a few times. The rearrangement joins TRBV15 to TRBJ2-1, with D uncertain. CDR3 length: 15 residues. CDR1 is LNHNV, CDR2 YYDKDF, per germline (reference sequence). Trimming left V 4 bases short and J 7 bases short, with 17 bases between. The CDR3, as DNA: TGTGCCACCAGCAAGTCTACAGTTGGGTATAATGAGCAGTTCTTC. This gives the protein CATSKSTVGYNEQFF. Full variable domain (remainder filled in from reference TRBV15 and TRBJ2-1): DAMVIQNPRYQVTQFGKPVTLSCSQTLNHNVMYWYQQKSSQAPKLLFHYYDKDFNNEADTPDNFQSRRPNTSFCFLDIRSPGLGDTAMYLCATSKSTVGYNEQFFGPGTRLTVL.

The chain combines TRBV10-3 with TRBJ2-3, with TRBD2 matching 10 bases. In germline, CDR1 is ENHRY, CDR2 SYGVKD. There are 19 residues in the CDR3. V was clipped by 3 bases and J by 4 bases; unmatched bases: 16. DNA of the CDR3: TGTGCCATCAGTGAAGGTTTGGCTAGCGGGGGTACCCTATCAGATACGCAGTATTTT. As protein: CAISEGLASGGTLSDTQYF.

This clone was detected a few times. The chain combines TRBV19 with TRBJ2-3; 12 nucleotides align to TRBD2. Germline V gives CDR1 LNHDA, CDR2 SQIVND (reference sequence). The CDR3 length is 15 residues. Losses at the gene ends were 2 bases for V and 4 bases for J; bases not matched to a gene: 1. This CDR3 reads CASSITSGGPDTQYF. In DNA, the CDR3 is TGTGCCAGTAGTATAACTAGCGGGGGGCCAGATACGCAGTATTTT. The variable domain in full, completed from reference TRBV19 and TRBJ2-3, reads DGGITQSPKYLFRKEGQNVTLSCEQNLNHDAMYWYRQDPGQGLRLIYYSQIVNDFQKGDIAEGYSVSREKKESFPLTVTSAQKNPTAFYLCASSITSGGPDTQYFGPGTRLTVL.